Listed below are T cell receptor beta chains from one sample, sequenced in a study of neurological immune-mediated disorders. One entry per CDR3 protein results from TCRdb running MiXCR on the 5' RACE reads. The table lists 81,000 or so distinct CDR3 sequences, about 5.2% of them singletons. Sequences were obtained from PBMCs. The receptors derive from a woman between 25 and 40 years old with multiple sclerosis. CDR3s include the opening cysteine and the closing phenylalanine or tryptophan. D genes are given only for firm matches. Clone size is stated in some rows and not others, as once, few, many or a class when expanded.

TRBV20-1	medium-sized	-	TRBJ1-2	CSARDETNYGYTF	TGCAGTGCTAGAGATGAGACTAACTATGGCTACACCTTC
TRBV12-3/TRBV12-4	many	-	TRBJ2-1	CASNFGQLWNEQFF	TGTGCCAGCAACTTCGGGCAACTATGGAATGAGCAGTTCTTC
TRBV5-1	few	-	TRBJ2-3	CASRRTRGGTADTQYF	TGCGCCAGCAGACGTACTCGGGGCGGGACAGCAGATACGCAGTATTTT
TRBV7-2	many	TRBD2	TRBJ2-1	CASSLESGGRAEYNEQFF	TGTGCCAGCAGCTTAGAATCGGGCGGGAGGGCTGAGTACAATGAGCAGTTCTTC
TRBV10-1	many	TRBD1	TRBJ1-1	CASSESGDRGQIAFF	TGCGCCAGCAGTGAGTCCGGGGACAGGGGACAAATAGCTTTCTTT
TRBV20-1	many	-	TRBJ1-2	CSAGEPGGYGYTF	TGCAGTGCTGGGGAGCCCGGGGGTTATGGCTACACCTTC
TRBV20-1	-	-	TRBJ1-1	CSASSQMNTEAFF	TGCAGTGCTAGTAGTCAGATGAACACTGAAGCTTTCTTT
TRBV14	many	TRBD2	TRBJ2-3	CASSQVTSGIDTQYF	TGTGCCAGCAGCCAAGTTACTAGCGGGATAGATACGCAGTATTTT
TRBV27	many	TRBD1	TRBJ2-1	CASSQGGPGQGLNEQFF	TGTGCCAGCAGCCAAGGGGGCCCGGGACAGGGTCTTAATGAGCAGTTCTTC
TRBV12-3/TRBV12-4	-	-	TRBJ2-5	CASSLVDGGVETQYF	TGTGCCAGCAGTCTCGTGGATGGGGGTGTGGAGACCCAGTACTTC
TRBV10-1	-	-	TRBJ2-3	CASSQVAGTDTQYF	TGCGCCAGCAGCCAAGTCGCCGGGACAGATACGCAGTATTTT
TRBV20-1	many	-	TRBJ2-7	CSASAVSGTYEQYF	TGCAGTGCTAGTGCGGTTTCCGGTACCTACGAGCAGTACTTC
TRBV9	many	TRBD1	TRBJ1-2	CASSASDRSGYTF	TGTGCCAGCAGCGCCTCGGACAGGTCCGGCTACACCTTC
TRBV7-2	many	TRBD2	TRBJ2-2	CASSQSRGLAGNTGELFF	TGTGCCAGCAGCCAATCTAGGGGACTAGCGGGAAACACCGGGGAGCTGTTTTTT
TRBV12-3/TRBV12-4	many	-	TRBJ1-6	CASGEGPTNSPLHF	TGTGCCAGTGGGGAGGGCCCAACTAATTCACCCCTCCACTTT
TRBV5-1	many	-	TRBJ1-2	CASSLVDGLYGYTF	TGCGCCAGCAGCTTGGTGGACGGATTATATGGCTACACCTTC
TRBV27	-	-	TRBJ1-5	CASSTMTGMAISNQPQHF	TGTGCCAGCAGTACGATGACAGGTATGGCGATAAGCAATCAGCCCCAGCATTTT
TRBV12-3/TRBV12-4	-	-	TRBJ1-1	CASSLVQNTEAFF	TGTGCCAGCAGTTTGGTCCAGAACACTGAAGCTTTCTTT
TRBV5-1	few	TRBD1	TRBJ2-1	CASTALGQANNEQFF	TGCGCCAGCACCGCTCTGGGACAGGCAAACAATGAGCAGTTCTTC
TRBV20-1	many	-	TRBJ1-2	CSAREPGGYGYTF	TGCAGTGCTAGAGAACCAGGTGGCTATGGCTACACCTTC
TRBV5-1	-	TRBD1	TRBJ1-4	CASSFQGADEKLFF	TGCGCCAGCAGCTTCCAGGGGGCGGATGAAAAACTGTTTTTT
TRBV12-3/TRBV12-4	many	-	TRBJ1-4	CASSLRPFGEKLFF	TGTGCCAGCAGTTTAAGACCGTTCGGTGAAAAACTGTTTTTT
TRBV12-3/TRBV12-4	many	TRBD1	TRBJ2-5	CASSPGTVLRETQYF	TGTGCCAGCAGTCCCGGGACAGTGCTTCGAGAGACCCAGTACTTC
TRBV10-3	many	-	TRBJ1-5	CAIGWDSNQPQHF	TGTGCGATCGGGTGGGATAGCAATCAGCCCCAGCATTTT
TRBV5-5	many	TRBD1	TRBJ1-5	CASSRDRGDKTQNF	TGTGCCAGCAGCCGAGACAGGGGAGATAAGACCCAGAATTTT
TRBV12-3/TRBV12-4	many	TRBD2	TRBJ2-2	CASSPGLAVNTGELFF	TGTGCCAGCAGTCCGGGACTAGCGGTGAACACCGGGGAGCTGTTTTTT
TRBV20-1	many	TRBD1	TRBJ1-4	CSARQDRGFEKLFF	TGCAGTGCTAGACAAGACAGGGGTTTCGAAAAACTGTTTTTT
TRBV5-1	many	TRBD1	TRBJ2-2	CASSSHGTGNTGELFF	TGCGCCAGCAGCTCACACGGGACAGGGAACACCGGGGAGCTGTTTTTT
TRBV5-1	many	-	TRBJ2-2	CASSLRETGELFF	TGCGCCAGCAGCTTGCGGGAGACCGGGGAGCTGTTTTTT
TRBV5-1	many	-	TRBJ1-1	CASSLAVMNTEAFF	TGCGCCAGCAGCTTGGCGGTCATGAACACTGAAGCTTTCTTT
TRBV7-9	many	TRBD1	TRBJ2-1	CASSFVGQGPWIF	TGTGCCAGCAGCTTCGTCGGACAGGGGCCTTGGATCTTC
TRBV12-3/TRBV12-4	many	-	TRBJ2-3	CASSLQDLDTDTQYF	TGTGCCAGCAGCCTACAGGATTTGGACACAGATACGCAGTATTTT
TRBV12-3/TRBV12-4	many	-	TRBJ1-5	CASSLLAGGNQPQHF	TGTGCCAGCAGTTTATTGGCAGGGGGCAATCAGCCCCAGCATTTT
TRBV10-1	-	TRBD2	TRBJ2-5	CASSPASGRPHSQETQYF	TGCGCCAGCAGTCCGGCTAGCGGGAGACCCCATTCCCAAGAGACCCAGTACTTC
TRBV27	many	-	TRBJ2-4	CASSLLAKNIQYF	TGTGCCAGCAGTTTACTGGCCAAAAACATTCAGTACTTC
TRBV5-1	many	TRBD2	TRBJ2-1	CASSSLAGGPEDEQFF	TGCGCCAGCAGCTCGCTAGCGGGAGGGCCTGAGGATGAGCAGTTCTTC
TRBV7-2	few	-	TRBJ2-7	CASSFPGTPWRRGTYEQYF	TGTGCCAGCAGCTTCCCCGGGACCCCGTGGAGAAGGGGCACCTACGAGCAGTACTTC
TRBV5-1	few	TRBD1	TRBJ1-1	CASSRQGANTEAFF	TGCGCCAGCAGCAGACAGGGAGCGAACACTGAAGCTTTCTTT